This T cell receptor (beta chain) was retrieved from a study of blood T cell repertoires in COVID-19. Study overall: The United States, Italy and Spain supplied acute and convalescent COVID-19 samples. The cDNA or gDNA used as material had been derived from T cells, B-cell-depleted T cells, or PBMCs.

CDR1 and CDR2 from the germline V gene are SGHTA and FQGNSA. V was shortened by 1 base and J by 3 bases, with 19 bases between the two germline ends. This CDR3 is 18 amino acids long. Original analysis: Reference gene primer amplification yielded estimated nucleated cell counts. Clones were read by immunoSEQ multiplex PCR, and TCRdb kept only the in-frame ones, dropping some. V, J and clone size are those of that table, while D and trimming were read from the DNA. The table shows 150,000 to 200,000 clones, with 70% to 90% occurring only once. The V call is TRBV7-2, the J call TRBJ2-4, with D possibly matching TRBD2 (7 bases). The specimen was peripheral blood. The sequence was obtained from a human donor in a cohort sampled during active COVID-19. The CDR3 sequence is CASSLVVGGLGSKNIQYF. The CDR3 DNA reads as TGTGCCAGCAGCTTAGTAGTCGGGGGGCTGGGGAGCAAAAACATTCAGTACTTC.